This TCR beta chain was retrieved from a study of shared clonotypes between healthy human individuals. Study-level findings and limits: Generally, naive subsets (rather than memory subsets) showed larger estimated richness.

The CDR3 consists of 11 residues. V dropped 6 bases and J dropped 11 bases, with 8 bases sitting between them. The germline V gene encodes CDR1 MNHNS and CDR2 SASEGT. Remarks on this clone: The antigen is undetermined.

Produced via immunoSEQ multiplex PCR; TCRdb's table is partial and in-frame only. The sample contains around 320,000 clones, around nine tenths of which appear only once. The source material was memory CD8+ T cells sorted from blood. Subset given: CD45RO+ cells pooled with CCR7-negative TemRA cells. This clonotype was sampled from a man aged 18-30 years in good health. V gene TRBV6-1 combines with J gene TRBJ1-6, with no clear D. The CDR3 is CASSNIPPLHF. The CDR3 DNA reads TGTGCCAGCAGCAACATCCCACCCCTCCACTTT.